Listed below are T cell receptor beta chains from one sample, sequenced in a study of blood T cell repertoires in COVID-19. The repertoire was sequenced with immunoSEQ multiplex PCR; TCRdb's copy has only in-frame clones and lacks some. The sample holds under 150,000 clones, about 86% seen once. The sample taken for sequencing was peripheral blood. The receptors were gathered from a woman between 45 and 65 years old who had recovered from COVID-19. Each CDR3 is given with its conserved first and last residue. A D gene is named only where the DNA matches it firmly. Some rows have no size entry. The others give once, few or many, or a class for an expanded clone.

CDR3 DNA | CDR3 protein | D gene | clone size | J gene | V gene
TGTGCCAGCAGCAGGACTAGCGGAGCCTACGAGCAGTACTTC | CASSRTSGAYEQYF | TRBD2 | NA | TRBJ2-7 | TRBV6-5
TGTGCCAGCAGTGCGGACAGGGTTTACGAGCAGTACTTC | CASSADRVYEQYF | TRBD1 | once | TRBJ2-7 | TRBV27
TGTGCCAGCAGCTTCAGAACAGCCCCGAGGGACTATGGCTACACCTTC | CASSFRTAPRDYGYTF | NA | NA | TRBJ1-2 | TRBV7-2
TGCGCCAGCAGCTTGTTGTTGGAGGCGGGAGAGCAGTACTTC | CASSLLLEAGEQYF | NA | once | TRBJ2-7 | TRBV5-1
TGTGCCAGCAGCAGAACGGACTATCTTGAGGATACGCAGTATTTT | CASSRTDYLEDTQYF | NA | NA | TRBJ2-3 | TRBV5-4
TGTGCCAGCAGGCAACAGGGCTGGTATGAAAAACTGTTTTTT | CASRQQGWYEKLFF | NA | NA | TRBJ1-4 | TRBV7-8
TGTGCCAGCAGTGAAGCTCGGGCAGCAGGGGAAAAACTGTTTTTT | CASSEARAAGEKLFF | NA | once | TRBJ1-4 | TRBV2
TGTGCCAGCAGAGGGTTTGCGGGGGGCGGGGAGCTGTTTTTT | CASRGFAGGGELFF | TRBD2 | few | TRBJ2-2 | TRBV2
TGTGCCAGCAGAGAGGCGGGGGATTCTGAGACCCAGTACTTC | CASREAGDSETQYF | TRBD2 | NA | TRBJ2-5 | TRBV2
TGTGCCAGCAGCCCGGCGGGGCTCGGGCTTAGGTATGGCTACACCTTC | CASSPAGLGLRYGYTF | NA | NA | TRBJ1-2 | TRBV3-1/TRBV3-2
TGTGCCATCAGTGAATTGGTGACTTCTAACTATGGCTACACCTTC | CAISELVTSNYGYTF | NA | NA | TRBJ1-2 | TRBV10-3
TGCGCCAGCAGACGGACAGGGGGAAGTGAAAAACTGTTTTTT | CASRRTGGSEKLFF | TRBD1 | NA | TRBJ1-4 | TRBV5-1
TGTGCCAGCAGTTACCGGGGGTATAATTCACCCCTCCACTTT | CASSYRGYNSPLHF | NA | NA | TRBJ1-6 | TRBV6-5
TGTGCCAGCAGTTTAGTCGCCGGGGGAAACACTGAAGCTTTCTTT | CASSLVAGGNTEAFF | NA | NA | TRBJ1-1 | TRBV27
TGTGCCAGCAGCCACTACGATGACAGGGACGGAATCGAGCAGTACTTC | CASSHYDDRDGIEQYF | TRBD1 | NA | TRBJ2-7 | TRBV11-1
TGTGCCAGCAGCGCCGGTGTGGCTAGCGGGGGTCGGGAGACCCAGTACTTC | CASSAGVASGGRETQYF | TRBD2 | NA | TRBJ2-5 | TRBV9
TGCGCCAGCAGCCCCCCTTCAGGGGTCACTGAAGCTTTCTTT | CASSPPSGVTEAFF | NA | once | TRBJ1-1 | TRBV4-1
TGTGCCAGCAGCCTTGTGTGGGGGGGCACAGATACGCAGTATTTT | CASSLVWGGTDTQYF | NA | NA | TRBJ2-3 | TRBV11-2